This TCR beta chain was sequenced in a study of regulatory T cells in long-lasting Graves disease. Across the study: Over 5 years of antithyroid drugs with positive TSH receptor antibodies was taken to mean persistent Graves' disease.

Time point meaning: persistent/refractory GD, antithyroid drugs over 5 years with positive TRAb. The TCR library was prepared using RNA isolated from PBMCs. By American Thyroid Association guidelines, Graves' disease was diagnosed in the cohort. Trimming pared 7 bases from V and 3 bases from J, leaving 30 bases between. Germline CDR1 reads SNHLY; CDR2 reads FYNNEI. The CDR3 runs 20 residues. Comment on this clonotype: Its matching antigen is unknown.

Construction of TCR beta libraries relied on iRepertoire HTBI primers and on Arm-PCR targeting CDR3 regions. In the authors' workflow: Samples revealed around 56 TRBV and 14 TRBJ segments. TCRdb ran MiXCR on the multiplex PCR reads and lists one entry per CDR3 protein. TCRdb's processing, not the authors', yielded these V and J calls. The sample includes a few hundred thousand distinct CDR3 sequences, about 20% of them seen just once. Study observations and caveats: The small sample size may have reduced accuracy.

The rearrangement uses TRBV2 and TRBJ2-2; possibly TRBD2 for D (6 bases). The sequenced sample was peripheral blood mononuclear cells (PBMCs), obtained when the disease was refractory, from a patient treated with antithyroid drugs. The TCR was taken from a female donor with Graves disease. The CDR3 DNA sequence: TGTGCCAGCATGGGGTCCGAGACTAGGAGAAATCAGGGTCACACCGGGGAGCTGTTTTTT. Its translation is CASMGSETRRNQGHTGELFF. The whole variable domain, remainder taken from reference TRBV2 and TRBJ2-2, is EPEVTQTPSHQVTQMGQEVILRCVPISNHLYFYWYRQILGQKVEFLVSFYNNEISEKSEIFDDQFSVERPDGSNFTLKIRSTKLEDSAMYFCASMGSETRRNQGHTGELFFGEGSRLTVL.